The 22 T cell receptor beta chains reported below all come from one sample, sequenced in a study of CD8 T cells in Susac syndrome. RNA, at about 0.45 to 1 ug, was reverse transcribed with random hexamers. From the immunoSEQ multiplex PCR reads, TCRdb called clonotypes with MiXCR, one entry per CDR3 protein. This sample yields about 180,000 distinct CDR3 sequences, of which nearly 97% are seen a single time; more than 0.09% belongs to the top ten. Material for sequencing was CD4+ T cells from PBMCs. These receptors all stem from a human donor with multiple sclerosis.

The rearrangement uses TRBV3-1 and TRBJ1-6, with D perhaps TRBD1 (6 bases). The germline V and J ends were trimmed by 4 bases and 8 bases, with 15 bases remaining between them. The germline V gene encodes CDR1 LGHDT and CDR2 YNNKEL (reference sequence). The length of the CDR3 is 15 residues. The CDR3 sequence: CASSLKGGNYSPLHF. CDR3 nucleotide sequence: TGTGCCAGCAGCCTCAAGGGGGGAAATTATTCACCCCTCCACTTT.

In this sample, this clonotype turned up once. CDR3 DNA: TGTGCCAGCAGCCAAGAAAAAGACAGGGCCGCTAACTATGGCTACACCTTC. Protein product: CASSQEKDRAANYGYTF. The chain has TRBV3-1 and TRBJ1-2, with 7 bases aligning to TRBD1. There are 17 residues in the CDR3. The V gene's germline CDR1 is LGHDT and CDR2 YNNKEL (reference sequence). V shed 0 bases, J shed 0 bases, and the junction held 7 bases outside the gene matches.

The CDR3 region has the DNA TGCAGTGCTAGCCGACTAGGCACAGATACGCAGTATTTT. Amino acids: CSASRLGTDTQYF. The gene calls are TRBV20-1 and TRBJ2-3, with D maybe TRBD2 (6 bases). Germline V gives CDR1 DFQATT, CDR2 SNEGSKA (reference sequence). Trimming shortened V by 3 bases and J by 1 base, and 8 bases separated the two germline ends. The CDR3 loop spans 13 amino acids.

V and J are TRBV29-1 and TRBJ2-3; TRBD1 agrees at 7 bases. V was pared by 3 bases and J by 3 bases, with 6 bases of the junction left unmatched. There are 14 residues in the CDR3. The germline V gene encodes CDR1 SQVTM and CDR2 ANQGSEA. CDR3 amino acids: CSVDWDRGTDTQYF. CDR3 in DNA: TGCAGCGTTGACTGGGACAGAGGAACAGATACGCAGTATTTT.

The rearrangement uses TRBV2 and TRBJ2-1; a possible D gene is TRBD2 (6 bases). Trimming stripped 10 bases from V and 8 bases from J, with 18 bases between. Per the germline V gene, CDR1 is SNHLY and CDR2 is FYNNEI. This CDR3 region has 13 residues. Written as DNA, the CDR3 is TGTGCCACCTCGACTTGGGCGGGGCATGAGCAGTTCTTC. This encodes CATSTWAGHEQFF.

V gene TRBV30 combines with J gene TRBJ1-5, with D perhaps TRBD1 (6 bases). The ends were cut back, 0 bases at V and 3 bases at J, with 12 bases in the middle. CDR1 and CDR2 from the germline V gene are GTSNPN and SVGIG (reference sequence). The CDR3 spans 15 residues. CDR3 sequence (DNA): TGTGCCTGGAGTGTAGGGGGGGGGCTCAATCAGCCCCAGCATTTT. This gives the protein CAWSVGGGLNQPQHF. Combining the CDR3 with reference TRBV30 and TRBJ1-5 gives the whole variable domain SQTIHQWPATLVQPVGSPLSLECTVEGTSNPNLYWYRQAAGRGLQLLFYSVGIGQISSEVPQNLSASRPQDRQFILSSKKLLLSDSGFYLCAWSVGGGLNQPQHFGDGTRLSIL.

CDR3 sequence reads: CSARGTSGVETQYF. The CDR3 DNA sequence: TGCAGTGCTAGAGGGACTAGCGGGGTTGAGACCCAGTACTTC. The gene calls are TRBV20-1 and TRBJ2-5; TRBD2 agrees at 12 bases. Unmatched junction bases numbered 2, after V lost 1 base and J lost 5 bases. The CDR3 has 14 amino acids. Germline-derived CDR1 and CDR2 are DFQATT and SNEGSKA (reference sequence).

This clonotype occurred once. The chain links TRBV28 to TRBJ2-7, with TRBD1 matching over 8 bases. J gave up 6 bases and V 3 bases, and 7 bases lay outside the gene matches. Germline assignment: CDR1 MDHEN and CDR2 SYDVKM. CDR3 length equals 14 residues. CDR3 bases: TGTGCCAGCAGTTTCTGGCAGGGGGCGCGCGAGCAGTACTTC. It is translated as CASSFWQGAREQYF. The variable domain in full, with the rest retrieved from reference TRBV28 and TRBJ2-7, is DVKVTQSSRYLVKRTGEKVFLECVQDMDHENMFWYRQDPGLGLRLIYFSYDVKMKEKGDIPEGYSVSREKKERFSLILESASTNQTSMYLCASSFWQGAREQYFGPGTRLTVT.

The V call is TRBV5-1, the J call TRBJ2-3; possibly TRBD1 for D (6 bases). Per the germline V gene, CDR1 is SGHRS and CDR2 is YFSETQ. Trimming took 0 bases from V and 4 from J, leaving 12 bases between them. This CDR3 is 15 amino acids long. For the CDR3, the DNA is TGCGCCAGCAGCTTGGACAGGGTGGAGGCAGATACGCAGTATTTT. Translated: CASSLDRVEADTQYF.

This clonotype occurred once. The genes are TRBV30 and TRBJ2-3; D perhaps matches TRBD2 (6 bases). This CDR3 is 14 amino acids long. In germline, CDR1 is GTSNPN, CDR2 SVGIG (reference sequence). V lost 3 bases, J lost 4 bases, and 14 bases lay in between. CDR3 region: CAWRGLPGSDTQYF. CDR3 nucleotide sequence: TGTGCCTGGAGGGGACTCCCGGGGTCAGATACGCAGTATTTT. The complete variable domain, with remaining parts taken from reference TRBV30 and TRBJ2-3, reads SQTIHQWPATLVQPVGSPLSLECTVEGTSNPNLYWYRQAAGRGLQLLFYSVGIGQISSEVPQNLSASRPQDRQFILSSKKLLLSDSGFYLCAWRGLPGSDTQYFGPGTRLTVL.

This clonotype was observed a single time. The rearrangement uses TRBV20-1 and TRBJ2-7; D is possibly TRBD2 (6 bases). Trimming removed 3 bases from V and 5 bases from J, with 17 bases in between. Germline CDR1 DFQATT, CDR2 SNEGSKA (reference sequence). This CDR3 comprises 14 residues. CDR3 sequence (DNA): TGCAGTGCTAGTGGCCCCCGGGGAGGAAACGAGCAGTACTTC. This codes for CSASGPRGGNEQYF.

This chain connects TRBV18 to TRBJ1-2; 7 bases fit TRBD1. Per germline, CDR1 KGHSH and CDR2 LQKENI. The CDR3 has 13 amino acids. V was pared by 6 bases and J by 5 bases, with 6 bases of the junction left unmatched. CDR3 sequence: CASSLGQQYGYTF. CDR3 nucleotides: TGTGCCAGCTCCCTGGGACAGCAGTATGGCTACACCTTC.

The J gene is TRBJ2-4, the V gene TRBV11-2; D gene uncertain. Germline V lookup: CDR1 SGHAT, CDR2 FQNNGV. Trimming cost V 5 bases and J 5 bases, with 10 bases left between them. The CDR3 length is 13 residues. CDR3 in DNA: TGTGCCAGCAGCCTGGCACTTGAAAACATTCAGTACTTC. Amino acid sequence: CASSLALENIQYF.

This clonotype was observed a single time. CDR3 residues: CASSSLGLAGDTDTQYF. CDR3 DNA: TGTGCCAGCAGTTCTCTGGGCCTAGCGGGGGACACAGATACGCAGTATTTT. This chain joins TRBV27 and TRBJ2-3; the match to TRBD2 covers 10 bases. Per germline, CDR1 MNHEY and CDR2 SMNVEV (reference sequence). With V trimmed by 4 bases and J by 2 bases, 9 bases remained unmatched. The length of the CDR3 is 17 residues.

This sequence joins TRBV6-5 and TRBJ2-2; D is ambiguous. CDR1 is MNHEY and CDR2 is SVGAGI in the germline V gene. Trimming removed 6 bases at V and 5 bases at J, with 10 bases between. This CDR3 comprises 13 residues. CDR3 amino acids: CASRLTSTGELFF. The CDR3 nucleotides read TGTGCCAGCAGGTTAACATCTACCGGGGAGCTGTTTTTT.

The CDR3 protein is CASSLFLGDAGYTF. As DNA, the CDR3 is TGTGCCAGCAGCTTATTCCTAGGGGACGCGGGCTACACCTTC. The rearrangement joins TRBV7-2 to TRBJ1-2; D might be TRBD1 (5 bases). Germline assignment: CDR1 SGHTA and CDR2 FQGNSA. The ends were cut back, 2 bases at V and 8 bases at J, with 15 bases in the middle. CDR3 size: 14 residues.

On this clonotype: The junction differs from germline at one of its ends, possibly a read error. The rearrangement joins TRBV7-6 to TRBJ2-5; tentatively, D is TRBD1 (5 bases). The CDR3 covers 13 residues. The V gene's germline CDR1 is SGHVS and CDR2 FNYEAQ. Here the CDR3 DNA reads TGTGCCAGCAGCCCCCTGGGGCTAGAGACACAGTACTTC. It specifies CASSPLGLETQYF. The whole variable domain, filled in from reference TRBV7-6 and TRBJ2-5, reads GAGVSQSPRYKVTKRGQDVALRCDPISGHVSLYWYRQALGQGPEFLTYFNYEAQQDKSGLPNDRFSAERPEGSISTLTIQRTEQRDSAMYRCASSPLGLETQYFGPGTRLLVL.

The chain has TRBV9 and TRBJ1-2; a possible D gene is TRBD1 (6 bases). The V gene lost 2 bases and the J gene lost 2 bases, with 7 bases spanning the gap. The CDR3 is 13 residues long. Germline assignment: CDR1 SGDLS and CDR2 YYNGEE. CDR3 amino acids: CASSVTGNYGYTF. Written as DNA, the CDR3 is TGTGCCAGCAGCGTCACAGGGAACTATGGCTACACCTTC. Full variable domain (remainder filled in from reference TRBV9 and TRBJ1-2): DSGVTQTPKHLITATGQRVTLRCSPRSGDLSVYWYQQSLDQGLQFLIQYYNGEERAKGNILERFSAQQFPDLHSELNLSSLELGDSALYFCASSVTGNYGYTFGSGTRLTVV.

The CDR3 bases are TGCAGCGTACGCACAGGGGTAAATTCACCCCTCCACTTT. This translates into CSVRTGVNSPLHF. The chain combines TRBV29-1 with TRBJ1-6; 7 bases match TRBD1. CDR1 SQVTM and CDR2 ANQGSEA come from the germline V gene. V dropped 6 bases and J dropped 7; count of bases not matched to a gene: 6. The CDR3 covers 13 residues.

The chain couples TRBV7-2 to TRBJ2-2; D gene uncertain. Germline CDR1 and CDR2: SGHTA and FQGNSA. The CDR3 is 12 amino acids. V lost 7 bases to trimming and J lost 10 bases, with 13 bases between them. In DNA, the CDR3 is TGTGCCAGCACCCATGAGACAACGGAGCTGTTTTTT. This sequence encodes CASTHETTELFF.

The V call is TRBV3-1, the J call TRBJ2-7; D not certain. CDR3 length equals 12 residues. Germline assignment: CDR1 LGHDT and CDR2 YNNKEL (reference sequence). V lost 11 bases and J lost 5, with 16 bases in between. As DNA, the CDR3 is TGTGCCTGCCGCTGTGCTTCCGACGAGCAGTACTTC. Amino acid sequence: CACRCASDEQYF.

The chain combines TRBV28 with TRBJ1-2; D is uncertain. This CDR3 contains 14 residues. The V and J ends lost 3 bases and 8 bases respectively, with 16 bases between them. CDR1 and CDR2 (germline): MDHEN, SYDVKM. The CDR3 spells CASSLQQHSDGYTF. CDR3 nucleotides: TGTGCCAGCAGTTTGCAACAACACAGCGACGGCTACACCTTC.